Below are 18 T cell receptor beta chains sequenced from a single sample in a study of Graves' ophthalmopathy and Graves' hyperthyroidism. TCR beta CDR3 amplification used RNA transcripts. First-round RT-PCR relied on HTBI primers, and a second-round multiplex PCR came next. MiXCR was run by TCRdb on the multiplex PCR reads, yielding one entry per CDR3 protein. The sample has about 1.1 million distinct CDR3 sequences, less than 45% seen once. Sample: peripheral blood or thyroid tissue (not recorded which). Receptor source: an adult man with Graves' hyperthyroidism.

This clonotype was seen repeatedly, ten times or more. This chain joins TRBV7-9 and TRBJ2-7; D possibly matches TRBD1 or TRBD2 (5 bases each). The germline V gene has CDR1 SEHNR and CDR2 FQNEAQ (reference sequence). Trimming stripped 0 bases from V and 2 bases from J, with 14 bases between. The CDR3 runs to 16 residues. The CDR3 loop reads CASSLASSGTAYEQYF. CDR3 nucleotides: TGTGCCAGCAGCTTAGCAAGTTCCGGGACCGCCTACGAGCAGTACTTC.

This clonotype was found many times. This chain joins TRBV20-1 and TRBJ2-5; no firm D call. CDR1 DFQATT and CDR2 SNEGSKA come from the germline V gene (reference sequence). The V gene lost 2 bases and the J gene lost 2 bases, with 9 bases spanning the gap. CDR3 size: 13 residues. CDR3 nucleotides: TGCAGTGCTAGAATGGCGGTACAAGAGACCCAGTACTTC. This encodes CSARMAVQETQYF.

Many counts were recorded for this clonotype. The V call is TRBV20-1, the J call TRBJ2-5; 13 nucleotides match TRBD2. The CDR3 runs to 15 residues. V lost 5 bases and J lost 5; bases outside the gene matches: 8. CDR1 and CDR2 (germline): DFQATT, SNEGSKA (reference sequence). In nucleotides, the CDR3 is TGCAGTGCTGGCAAACTAGCGGGAGGGCGTGAGACCCAGTACTTC. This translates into CSAGKLAGGRETQYF.

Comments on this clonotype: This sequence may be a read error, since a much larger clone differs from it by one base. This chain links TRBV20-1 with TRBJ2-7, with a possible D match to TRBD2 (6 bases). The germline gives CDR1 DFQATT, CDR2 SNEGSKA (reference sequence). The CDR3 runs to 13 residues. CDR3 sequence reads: CSARRGSVVELYF. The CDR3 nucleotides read TGCAGTGCGCGTCGGGGGAGCGTAGTCGAGCTGTACTTC.

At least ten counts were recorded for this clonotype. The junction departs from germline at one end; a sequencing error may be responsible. DNA of the CDR3: TGTGCCAGCAGTGAAAACCCAACGACCTACGAGCAGTACTTC. Residues: CASSENPTTYEQYF. The chain recombines TRBV10-3 with TRBJ2-7; D not certain. Germline V gives CDR1 ENHRY, CDR2 SYGVKD. The CDR3 has 14 residues.

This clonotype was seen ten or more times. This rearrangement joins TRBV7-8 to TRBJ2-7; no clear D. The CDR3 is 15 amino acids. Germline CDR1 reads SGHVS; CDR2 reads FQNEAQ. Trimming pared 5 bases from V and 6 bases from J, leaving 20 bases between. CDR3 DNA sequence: TGTGCCAGCAGCCGCCGGTTTCGTGGGCTGCGCGAGCAGTACTTC. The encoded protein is CASSRRFRGLREQYF.

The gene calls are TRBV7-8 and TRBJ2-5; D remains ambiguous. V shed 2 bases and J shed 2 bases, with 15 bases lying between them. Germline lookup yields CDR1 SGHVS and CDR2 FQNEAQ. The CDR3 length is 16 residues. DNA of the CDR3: TGTGCCAGCAGCTTAACCTTGATTGGCTTACAAGAGACCCAGTACTTC. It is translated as CASSLTLIGLQETQYF. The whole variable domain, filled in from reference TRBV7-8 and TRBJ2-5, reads GAGVSQSPRYKVAKRGQDVALRCDPISGHVSLFWYQQALGQGPEFLTYFQNEAQLDKSGLPSDRFFAERPEGSVSTLKIQRTQQEDSAVYLCASSLTLIGLQETQYFGPGTRLLVL.

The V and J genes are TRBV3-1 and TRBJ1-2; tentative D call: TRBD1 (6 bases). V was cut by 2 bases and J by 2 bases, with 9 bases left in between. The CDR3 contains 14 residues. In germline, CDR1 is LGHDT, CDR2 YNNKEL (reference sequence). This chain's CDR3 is CASSQNQGNYGYTF. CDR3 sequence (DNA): TGTGCCAGCAGCCAAAACCAGGGGAACTATGGCTACACCTTC.

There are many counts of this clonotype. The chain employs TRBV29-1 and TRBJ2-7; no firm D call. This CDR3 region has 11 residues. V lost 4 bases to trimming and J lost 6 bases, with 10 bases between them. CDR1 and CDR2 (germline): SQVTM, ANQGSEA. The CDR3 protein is CSVASMGEQYF. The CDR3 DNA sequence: TGCAGCGTTGCCAGTATGGGCGAGCAGTACTTC.

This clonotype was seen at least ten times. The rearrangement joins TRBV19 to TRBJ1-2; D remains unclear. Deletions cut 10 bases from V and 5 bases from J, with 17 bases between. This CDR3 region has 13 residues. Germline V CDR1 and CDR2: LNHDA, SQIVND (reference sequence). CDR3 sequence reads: CATHQLGVYGYTF. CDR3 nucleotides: TGTGCCACCCATCAGTTGGGAGTGTATGGCTACACCTTC. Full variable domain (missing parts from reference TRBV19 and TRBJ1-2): DGGITQSPKYLFRKEGQNVTLSCEQNLNHDAMYWYRQDPGQGLRLIYYSQIVNDFQKGDIAEGYSVSREKKESFPLTVTSAQKNPTAFYLCATHQLGVYGYTFGSGTRLTVV.

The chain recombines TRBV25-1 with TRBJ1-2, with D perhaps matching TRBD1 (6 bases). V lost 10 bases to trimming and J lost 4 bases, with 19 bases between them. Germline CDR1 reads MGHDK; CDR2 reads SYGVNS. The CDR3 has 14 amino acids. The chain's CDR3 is CATIGGAPGYGYTF. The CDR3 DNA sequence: TGTGCCACCATTGGGGGGGCGCCCGGCTATGGCTACACCTTC.

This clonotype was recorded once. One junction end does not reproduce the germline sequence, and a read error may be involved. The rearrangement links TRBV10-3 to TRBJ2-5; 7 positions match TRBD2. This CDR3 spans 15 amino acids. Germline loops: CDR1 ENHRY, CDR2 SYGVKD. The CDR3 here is CASSLGAGIQETQYF. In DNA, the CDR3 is TGTGCCAGCAGTTTGGGAGCGGGGATCCAAGAGACCCAGTACTTC.

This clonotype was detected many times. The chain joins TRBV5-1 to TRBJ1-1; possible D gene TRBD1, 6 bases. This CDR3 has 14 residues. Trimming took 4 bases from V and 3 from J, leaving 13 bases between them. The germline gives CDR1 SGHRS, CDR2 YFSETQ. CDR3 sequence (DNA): TGCGCCAGCAGCCGAGGGGGTTTGGACACTGAAGCTTTCTTT. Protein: CASSRGGLDTEAFF.

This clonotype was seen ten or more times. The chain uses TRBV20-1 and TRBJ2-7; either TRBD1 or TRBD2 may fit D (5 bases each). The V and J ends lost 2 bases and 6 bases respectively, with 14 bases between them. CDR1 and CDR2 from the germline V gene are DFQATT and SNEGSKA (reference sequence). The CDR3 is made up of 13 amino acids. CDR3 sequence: CSARSGTGPEQYF. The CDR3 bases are TGCAGTGCTAGATCCGGGACGGGGCCCGAGCAGTACTTC.

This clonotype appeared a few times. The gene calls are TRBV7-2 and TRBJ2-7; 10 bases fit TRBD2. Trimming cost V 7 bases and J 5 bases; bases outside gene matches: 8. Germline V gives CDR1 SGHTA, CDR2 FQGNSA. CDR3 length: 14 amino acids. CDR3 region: CASTPGSGRHEQYF. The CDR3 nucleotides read TGTGCCAGCACCCCCGGTAGCGGGAGGCACGAGCAGTACTTC.

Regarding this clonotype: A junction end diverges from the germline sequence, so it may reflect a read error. CDR3 in DNA: TGCAGCGTTGTGTGGGCGACAGGGGGCAACGTCCTGACTTTC. Translation gives CSVVWATGGNVLTF. This chain joins TRBV29-1 and TRBJ2-6; TRBD1 matches at 9 bases. CDR1 is SQVTM and CDR2 is ANQGSEA in the germline V gene. This CDR3 spans 14 amino acids.

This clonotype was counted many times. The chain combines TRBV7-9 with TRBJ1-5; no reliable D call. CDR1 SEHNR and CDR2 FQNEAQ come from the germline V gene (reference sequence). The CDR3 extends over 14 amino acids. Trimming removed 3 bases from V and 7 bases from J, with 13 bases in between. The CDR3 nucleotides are TGTGCCAGCAGCTTTGAAGGCTTGGGGCAGCCCCAGCATTTT. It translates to CASSFEGLGQPQHF.

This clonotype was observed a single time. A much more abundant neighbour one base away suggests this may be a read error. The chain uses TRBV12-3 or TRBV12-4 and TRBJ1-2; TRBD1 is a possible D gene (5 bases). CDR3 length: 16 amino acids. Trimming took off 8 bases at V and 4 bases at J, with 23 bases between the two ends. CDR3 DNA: TGTGCCAGCGGTGTCCGGGGCAGGGTCATCGGCTATGGCTACACCTTC. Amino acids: CASGVRGRVIGYGYTF.